These 24 T cell receptor beta chains were all obtained from the same sample, sequenced in a study of T-cell reconstitution after alpha-beta-depleted transplantation in children. During its preparation, the TCRbeta library received unique molecular identifiers. TCRdb redid the calling of the PCR reads with MiXCR, one entry per CDR3 protein. Here the sample spans 330,000 or so distinct CDR3 sequences, about 9.4% being singletons. Sequences were derived from PBMCs from the stem cell graft donor, sampled from the stem cell graft. Receptor source: a human donor who donated a stem cell graft to a child with acute lymphoblastic leukemia.

This chain connects TRBV30 to TRBJ2-3; D is perhaps TRBD1 (7 bases). CDR3 length: 18 residues. V gave up 2 bases and J gave up 2 bases, with 23 bases separating them. In germline, CDR1 is GTSNPN, CDR2 SVGIG (reference sequence). CDR3 coding DNA: TGTGCCTGGAGTCAACCGGGGGCAGGGGGGCCCACCACAGATACGCAGTATTTT. Encoded protein: CAWSQPGAGGPTTDTQYF.

This clonotype has only a few counts. The CDR3 nucleotides read TGCAGTGCCTCCCCTCCTACAGGGAGCCAAGAGACCCAGTACTTC. It specifies CSASPPTGSQETQYF. The rearrangement links TRBV20-1 to TRBJ2-5; D is perhaps TRBD1 (6 bases). The CDR3 consists of 15 residues. The V gene's germline CDR1 is DFQATT and CDR2 SNEGSKA (reference sequence). V lost 6 bases and J 1 base, leaving 18 bases between the germline ends.

This clonotype was seen repeatedly, ten times or more. At one end the junction does not follow the germline gene, possibly because of a read error. The gene calls are TRBV7-7 and TRBJ2-2; 7 bases are a match to TRBD2. This CDR3 is 16 amino acids long. Germline-derived CDR1 and CDR2 are SSHAT and FNYEAQ (reference sequence). Written as DNA, the CDR3 is TGTGCTAGCAGCTCCCGACTAGCAGGGAGCACCGGGGAGCTGTTTTTT. Encoded protein: CASSSRLAGSTGELFF.

This clonotype was recorded many times. V and J are TRBV6-5 and TRBJ2-1; D is unclear. CDR3 length equals 15 residues. CDR1 is MNHEY and CDR2 is SVGAGI in the germline V gene. The V gene lost 2 bases and the J gene lost 0 bases, with 8 bases spanning the gap. The CDR3 reads CASSYSPNSYNEQFF. In nucleotides, the CDR3 is TGTGCCAGCAGTTACAGCCCTAACTCCTACAATGAGCAGTTCTTC.

The chain links TRBV15 to TRBJ2-2; weak D call: TRBD2 (6 bases). V lost 1 base and J 7 bases, leaving 16 bases between the germline ends. The CDR3 spans 16 residues. Germline values: CDR1 LNHNV, CDR2 YYDKDF (reference sequence). CDR3 coding DNA: TGTGCCACCAGCAGAGGGGGGGACCCTGGGGTCGGGGAGCTGTTTTTT. It translates to CATSRGGDPGVGELFF.

This clonotype has just a few counts. The chain links TRBV5-1 to TRBJ1-1, with 11 bases that match TRBD1. Germline-derived CDR1 and CDR2 are SGHRS and YFSETQ. The CDR3 has 15 amino acids. Trimming took 4 bases from V and 1 from J; bases not matched to a gene: 3. CDR3 sequence: CASSKDRGPNTEAFF. CDR3 bases: TGCGCCAGCAGCAAGGACAGGGGGCCGAACACTGAAGCTTTCTTT. The complete variable domain, with remaining parts taken from reference TRBV5-1 and TRBJ1-1, reads KAGVTQTPRYLIKTRGQQVTLSCSPISGHRSVSWYQQTPGQGLQFLFEYFSETQRNKGNFPGRFSGRQFSNSRSEMNVSTLELGDSALYLCASSKDRGPNTEAFFGQGTRLTVV.

This chain links TRBV10-3 with TRBJ2-1, with 8 bases fitting TRBD2. CDR3 length: 14 residues. Germline CDR1 reads ENHRY; CDR2 reads SYGVKD. The J segment lost 10 bases and the V segment lost 7 bases, leaving 12 bases of the junction unmatched. The CDR3 protein is CAIMGTSAVGEQFF. The CDR3 nucleotides read TGTGCCATCATGGGGACTAGTGCCGTCGGGGAGCAGTTCTTC.

V usage is TRBV27 and J usage is TRBJ2-2; D may be TRBD2 (5 bases). The CDR3 is 15 residues long. Trimming cost V 5 bases and J 5 bases, with 15 bases left between them. Germline CDR1 MNHEY, CDR2 SMNVEV (reference sequence). CDR3 bases: TGTGCCAGCAGTCCCCCTAGCTGGTTGACCGGGGAGCTGTTTTTT. This sequence encodes CASSPPSWLTGELFF.

This clonotype was recorded at least ten times. V gene TRBV7-2 combines with J gene TRBJ1-4; 11 bases map to TRBD1. The germline CDR1 and CDR2 sequences are SGHTA and FQGNSA. The CDR3 extends over 16 amino acids. J was trimmed by 8 bases and V by 5 bases; bases with no gene match: 10. CDR3 sequence: CASSPPSGTGGEKLFF. Written as DNA, the CDR3 is TGTGCCAGCAGCCCCCCCTCCGGGACAGGGGGAGAAAAACTGTTTTTT.

The chain uses TRBV29-1 and TRBJ2-7; the D gene could be TRBD1 or TRBD2 (5 bases each). The germline V gene has CDR1 SQVTM and CDR2 ANQGSEA. This CDR3 comprises 14 residues. Trimming cost V 2 bases and J 3 bases, with 14 bases left between them. CDR3 nucleotides: TGCAGCGTTGAATCACCGGGACGGCACTACGAGCAGTACTTC. It specifies CSVESPGRHYEQYF.

The rearrangement uses TRBV20-1 and TRBJ1-6, with 7 bases that match TRBD1. The V and J ends lost 8 bases and 3 bases, in that order; junction bases with no gene match: 10. Germline V lookup: CDR1 DFQATT, CDR2 SNEGSKA (reference sequence). The CDR3 extends over 15 amino acids. CDR3: CSSREGAGYNSPLHF. CDR3 coding DNA: TGCAGTTCGCGCGAGGGGGCGGGCTATAATTCACCCCTCCACTTT.

This clonotype was counted many times. The rearrangement uses TRBV7-2 and TRBJ2-7; 10 bases line up with TRBD2. After removal of 4 bases from V and 4 bases from J, the junction contained 4 bases not matched to a gene. CDR1 SGHTA and CDR2 FQGNSA come from the germline V gene. This CDR3 region has 14 residues. The CDR3 DNA follows: TGTGCCAGCAGCTCAGGACTAGCGGCTTACGAGCAGTACTTC. This sequence encodes CASSSGLAAYEQYF.

The sample holds many counts of this clonotype. This rearrangement joins TRBV10-3 to TRBJ2-3; weak D call: TRBD2 (5 bases). V shed 8 bases and J shed 0 bases, with 12 bases lying between them. The CDR3 loop spans 14 amino acids. The V gene's germline CDR1 is ENHRY and CDR2 SYGVKD. DNA for the CDR3: TGTGCCATCTCGGCTAGCCCTAGCACAGATACGCAGTATTTT. It encodes CAISASPSTDTQYF.

The chain links TRBV27 to TRBJ2-7, with D possibly TRBD1 on 6 matching bases. V lost 6 bases to trimming and J lost 0 bases, with 9 bases between them. CDR1 and CDR2 (germline): MNHEY, SMNVEV (reference sequence). CDR3 length: 13 residues. The CDR3 nucleotides are TGTGCCAGCAGCACAGGGTTCTCCTACGAGCAGTACTTC. Translating gives CASSTGFSYEQYF.

A few counts support this clonotype. The rearrangement links TRBV20-1 to TRBJ2-3; 11 positions agree with TRBD1. The CDR3 is made up of 15 amino acids. J was trimmed by 5 bases and V by 6 bases; bases with no gene match: 10. Germline assignment: CDR1 DFQATT and CDR2 SNEGSKA (reference sequence). The CDR3 nucleotides read TGCAGTGCCTGGGACCCGGGACAGGGGGGAGATACGCAGTATTTT. Protein: CSAWDPGQGGDTQYF.

This clonotype has a count of ten or more. V is TRBV4-1 and J is TRBJ2-7; no firm D call. The V end was cut by 1 base, the J end by 2 bases, with 15 bases between. CDR1 and CDR2 (germline): MGHRA, YSYEKL. There are 16 residues in the CDR3. The CDR3 is CASSQVSLTDTYEQYF. CDR3 nucleotide sequence: TGCGCCAGCAGCCAAGTTTCATTGACTGATACCTACGAGCAGTACTTC.

The CDR3 region has the DNA TGCAGTGCTAGGGATGACAGGTCCCTGGATGGCTACACCTTC. This sequence encodes CSARDDRSLDGYTF. V usage is TRBV20-1 and J usage is TRBJ1-2; TRBD1 might be the D (6 bases). V shed 3 bases and J shed 6 bases, with 17 bases lying between them. Germline CDR1 and CDR2: DFQATT and SNEGSKA (reference sequence). CDR3 size: 14 residues.

There are a few counts of this clonotype. The V gene is TRBV27, the J gene TRBJ2-5, with D possibly being TRBD1 or TRBD2 (6 bases each). Germline V gene data show CDR1 as MNHEY and CDR2 as SMNVEV (reference sequence). This CDR3 contains 15 residues. Trimming stripped 6 bases from V and 1 base from J, with 15 bases between. The CDR3: CASSRRGGRQETQYF. CDR3 bases: TGTGCCAGCAGCCGAAGAGGGGGGCGCCAAGAGACCCAGTACTTC.

This clonotype has more than one count but fewer than ten. The chain uses TRBV7-2 and TRBJ2-5; 11 bases agree with TRBD2. V shed 3 bases, J shed 3 bases, and the junction held 6 bases outside the gene matches. CDR1 and CDR2 (germline): SGHTA, FQGNSA. The length of the CDR3 is 16 residues. The CDR3 nucleotides are TGTGCCAGCAGCTTCAGACTAGCGGGAAATGAAGAGACCCAGTACTTC. This sequence encodes CASSFRLAGNEETQYF.

V and J are TRBV3-1 and TRBJ2-3; 8 bases fit TRBD2. V shed 1 base, J shed 2 bases, and the junction held 5 bases outside the gene matches. CDR1 is LGHDT, CDR2 YNNKEL, per germline (reference sequence). The CDR3 runs 16 residues. The CDR3, as DNA: TGTGCCAGCAGCCAAGTTGCGGGAGGAGTCACAGATACGCAGTATTTT. Amino acid sequence: CASSQVAGGVTDTQYF.

This clonotype was counted ten times or more. V and J are TRBV28 and TRBJ2-7, with D possibly TRBD1 on 8 matching bases. This CDR3 spans 16 amino acids. Germline V CDR1 and CDR2: MDHEN, SYDVKM. V lost 8 bases, J lost 2 bases, and 22 bases lay in between. The CDR3 is CASGRGWQGATYEQYF. The DNA of the CDR3 is TGTGCCAGCGGGAGGGGTTGGCAGGGGGCTACCTACGAGCAGTACTTC.

The J gene is TRBJ1-5, the V gene TRBV20-1; 8 bases are shared with TRBD1. CDR3 length equals 14 residues. The V gene end was trimmed by 3 bases and the J gene end by 5 bases; junction bases not matched to a gene: 6. The germline V gene has CDR1 DFQATT and CDR2 SNEGSKA (reference sequence). The CDR3 DNA sequence: TGCAGTGCTAGGATGGACAGGGAGTATCAGCCCCAGCATTTT. Translation: CSARMDREYQPQHF.

In this sample, this clonotype turned up once. The chain uses TRBV6-2 or TRBV6-3 and TRBJ2-3, with 9 bases fitting TRBD2. The CDR3 spans 16 residues. With V trimmed by 3 bases and J by 4 bases, 8 bases remained unmatched. The germline V gene encodes CDR1 MNHEY and CDR2 SVGEGT. Here the CDR3 reads CASSYLGGRVPDTQYF. The CDR3 DNA reads as TGTGCCAGCAGTTATCTCGGCGGGAGGGTTCCAGATACGCAGTATTTT.

The chain joins TRBV4-3 to TRBJ2-2; 8 bases are shared with TRBD1. The germline CDR1 and CDR2 sequences are LGHNA and YSLEER. V gave up 1 base and J gave up 5 bases; unmatched junction bases: 12. The CDR3 covers 18 residues. In DNA form, the CDR3 reads TGCGCCAGCAGCCAAGCTCAGGGTGACAGGGGTGGGACCGGGGAGCTGTTTTTT. As protein: CASSQAQGDRGGTGELFF.